A selection of T cell receptor beta chains follows, all from one sample in a study of blood T cell repertoires in COVID-19. TCRdb keeps only in-frame clones here, not all; method: immunoSEQ multiplex PCR. The sample includes 50,000 to 70,000 clones, 90% of them seen just once. The sequenced material came from peripheral blood. These receptors came from a woman older than 75 with active COVID-19. CDR3s include the opening cysteine and the closing phenylalanine or tryptophan. D genes are given only for firm matches. Clone size appears in some rows only: once, few, many, or a class for an expanded clone.

D: TRBD2; V: TRBV11-2; size: -; J: TRBJ2-2; CDR3: CASSLGRGSGNTGELFF; DNA: TGTGCCAGCAGCTTAGGGCGGGGGAGCGGCAACACCGGGGAGCTGTTTTTT
D: -; V: TRBV11-3; size: -; J: TRBJ2-3; CDR3: CASSPGTRGNTDTQYF; DNA: TGTGCCAGCAGCCCCGGGACGAGGGGGAACACAGATACGCAGTATTTT
D: TRBD1; V: TRBV9; size: -; J: TRBJ1-6; CDR3: CASSGHRDRDFNSPLHF; DNA: TGTGCCAGCAGCGGACACCGGGACAGGGATTTCAATTCACCCCTCCACTTT
D: TRBD1; V: TRBV25-1; size: -; J: TRBJ1-3; CDR3: CASSGGTGVTGNTIYF; DNA: TGTGCCAGCAGTGGTGGGACAGGGGTCACTGGAAACACCATATATTTT
D: -; V: TRBV7-2; size: -; J: TRBJ2-7; CDR3: CASSLSGTPDYEQYF; DNA: TGTGCCAGCAGCCTAAGCGGGACACCTGACTACGAGCAGTACTTC
D: -; V: TRBV14; size: -; J: TRBJ2-3; CDR3: CASSLLGGLRGTDTQYF; DNA: TGTGCCAGCAGCCTCCTGGGCGGGCTTAGGGGCACAGATACGCAGTATTTT
D: -; V: TRBV2; size: few; J: TRBJ1-6; CDR3: CASSDYSPLHF; DNA: TGTGCCAGCAGCGACTATTCACCCCTCCACTTT
D: -; V: TRBV5-1; size: -; J: TRBJ2-5; CDR3: CASSQKETQYF; DNA: TGCGCCAGCAGCCAAAAAGAGACCCAGTACTTC
D: -; V: TRBV18; size: -; J: TRBJ1-1; CDR3: CASSPPGEGTEAFF; DNA: TGTGCCAGCTCACCACCTGGGGAGGGGACTGAAGCTTTCTTT
D: TRBD2; V: TRBV2; size: -; J: TRBJ2-5; CDR3: CASSETGTSGSSKETQYF; DNA: TGTGCCAGCAGTGAAACCGGGACTAGCGGTAGTAGTAAAGAGACCCAGTACTTC
D: -; V: TRBV18; size: -; J: TRBJ1-1; CDR3: CASSPRTGRSNTEAFF; DNA: TGTGCCAGCTCACCAAGAACTGGGAGGAGTAACACTGAAGCTTTCTTT
D: TRBD2; V: TRBV18; size: -; J: TRBJ2-1; CDR3: CASSPTGGLAGDEQFF; DNA: TGTGCCAGCTCACCCACAGGGGGACTAGCGGGAGATGAGCAGTTCTTC
D: -; V: TRBV24-1; size: -; J: TRBJ1-1; CDR3: CATRDSSSTAEAFF; DNA: TGTGCCACCAGGGACAGTAGCTCGACAGCTGAAGCTTTCTTT
D: -; V: TRBV18; size: -; J: TRBJ1-1; CDR3: CASSPDPGDTEAFF; DNA: TGTGCCAGCTCACCCGACCCGGGAGACACTGAAGCTTTCTTT
D: TRBD1; V: TRBV28; size: -; J: TRBJ2-7; CDR3: CASSGPGQGYEQYF; DNA: TGTGCCAGCAGTGGGCCGGGACAGGGGTACGAGCAGTACTTC
D: -; V: TRBV10-1; size: -; J: TRBJ2-2; CDR3: CASSETGVRTGELFF; DNA: TGCGCCAGCAGTGAAACGGGGGTGAGGACCGGGGAGCTGTTTTTT
D: TRBD1; V: TRBV4-1; size: -; J: TRBJ1-4; CDR3: CASSRTTGPNEKLFF; DNA: TGCGCCAGCAGCCGAACGACAGGGCCAAATGAAAAACTGTTTTTT
D: TRBD1; V: TRBV7-6; size: -; J: TRBJ2-3; CDR3: CASSLGGTGIGTDTQYF; DNA: TGTGCCAGCAGCTTAGGGGGGACAGGGATCGGCACAGATACGCAGTATTTT
D: -; V: TRBV28; size: -; J: TRBJ1-1; CDR3: CAIRRDSAEAFF; DNA: TGTGCCATACGGCGGGACTCCGCTGAAGCTTTCTTT
D: -; V: TRBV6-5; size: -; J: TRBJ1-6; CDR3: CASSWNRRFDNSPLHF; DNA: TGTGCCAGCAGTTGGAACAGGCGATTCGATAATTCACCCCTCCACTTT
D: TRBD1; V: TRBV5-1; size: once; J: TRBJ2-1; CDR3: CASSPAPGQGYNEQFF; DNA: TGCGCCAGCAGCCCCGCCCCGGGACAGGGGTACAATGAGCAGTTCTTC
D: -; V: TRBV12-3/TRBV12-4; size: -; J: TRBJ2-5; CDR3: CASSRGTGETQYF; DNA: TGTGCCAGCAGCCGCGGAACTGGAGAGACCCAGTACTTC
D: TRBD2; V: TRBV29-1; size: -; J: TRBJ2-3; CDR3: CSPGLLAGRGDTQYF; DNA: TGCAGCCCGGGCCTTCTAGCGGGAAGAGGGGATACGCAGTATTTT
D: -; V: TRBV7-9; size: -; J: TRBJ1-1; CDR3: CASKLITEAFF; DNA: TGTGCCAGCAAACTTATCACTGAAGCTTTCTTT
D: -; V: TRBV5-1; size: -; J: TRBJ2-3; CDR3: CASSLDSSSTDTQYF; DNA: TGCGCCAGCAGCTTAGACAGCTCTAGCACAGATACGCAGTATTTT
D: TRBD1; V: TRBV6-2/TRBV6-3; size: -; J: TRBJ1-4; CDR3: CASSSPRWGQGEKLFF; DNA: TGTGCCAGCAGTTCCCCGAGGTGGGGACAGGGCGAAAAACTGTTTTTT
D: TRBD2; V: TRBV3-1/TRBV3-2; size: once; J: TRBJ2-5; CDR3: CASSQRGGAWSETQYF; DNA: TGTGCCAGCAGCCAACGCGGGGGGGCCTGGTCGGAGACCCAGTACTTC
D: -; V: TRBV28; size: -; J: TRBJ2-5; CDR3: CASSHPVGGRQETQYF; DNA: TGTGCCAGCAGCCACCCCGTTGGAGGACGGCAAGAGACCCAGTACTTC
D: -; V: TRBV21-1; size: -; J: TRBJ2-2; CDR3: CASIEGQGVCTGELFF; DNA: TGTGCCAGCATCGAGGGACAGGGGGTATGTACCGGGGAGCTGTTTTTT
D: -; V: TRBV6-6; size: -; J: TRBJ2-5; CDR3: CASSRGTGQETQYF; DNA: TGTGCCAGCAGCCGGGGGACGGGGCAAGAGACCCAGTACTTC
D: -; V: TRBV18; size: -; J: TRBJ2-5; CDR3: CASSPRGLQETQYF; DNA: TGTGCCAGCTCACCACGGGGGCTCCAAGAGACCCAGTACTTC
D: TRBD2; V: TRBV5-5; size: -; J: TRBJ2-5; CDR3: CASSLRSGTSGGTQYF; DNA: TGTGCCAGCAGCTTGCGGTCCGGGACTAGCGGAGGGACCCAGTACTTC
D: TRBD2; V: TRBV5-1; size: -; J: TRBJ2-3; CDR3: CASSGGTSGDTDTQYF; DNA: TGCGCCAGCAGCGGGGGGACTAGCGGGGACACAGATACGCAGTATTTT
D: TRBD2; V: TRBV10-3; size: -; J: TRBJ2-3; CDR3: CAISVERGAHTDTQYF; DNA: TGTGCCATCAGTGTGGAGCGGGGGGCCCACACAGATACGCAGTATTTT
D: TRBD1; V: TRBV6-1; size: -; J: TRBJ1-4; CDR3: CASSEEGVAGGEKLFF; DNA: TGTGCCAGCAGTGAAGAAGGTGTCGCAGGGGGTGAAAAACTGTTTTTT
D: -; V: TRBV3-1/TRBV3-2; size: -; J: TRBJ2-1; CDR3: CASSQARETEQFF; DNA: TGTGCCAGCAGCCAAGCTCGGGAAACGGAACAGTTCTTC
D: -; V: TRBV19; size: -; J: TRBJ2-6; CDR3: CASSIQGAGANVLTF; DNA: TGTGCCAGTAGTATACAGGGTGCTGGGGCCAACGTCCTGACTTTC
D: -; V: TRBV28; size: -; J: TRBJ1-5; CDR3: CASSPPDIAHGQPQHF; DNA: TGTGCCAGCAGTCCCCCGGACATCGCCCATGGTCAGCCCCAGCATTTT
D: -; V: TRBV5-1; size: -; J: TRBJ1-2; CDR3: CASSLDGLPNYGYTF; DNA: TGCGCCAGCAGCTTGGATGGGCTACCTAACTATGGCTACACCTTC
D: TRBD2; V: TRBV5-6; size: -; J: TRBJ2-7; CDR3: CASSVGTRFYEQYF; DNA: TGTGCCAGCAGCGTCGGGACTAGATTTTACGAGCAGTACTTC
D: TRBD2; V: TRBV18; size: -; J: TRBJ2-3; CDR3: CASSPSGRASTDTQYF; DNA: TGTGCCAGCTCACCTAGTGGGAGGGCTAGCACAGATACGCAGTATTTT
D: -; V: TRBV6-2/TRBV6-3; size: -; J: TRBJ2-6; CDR3: CASSDSSRGANVLTF; DNA: TGTGCCAGCAGTGACAGTTCCCGTGGGGCCAACGTCCTGACTTTC
D: TRBD1; V: TRBV9; size: -; J: TRBJ2-2; CDR3: CASSVGRGRDTGELFF; DNA: TGTGCCAGCAGCGTAGGCAGGGGGCGCGACACCGGGGAGCTGTTTTTT
D: -; V: TRBV6-5; size: -; J: TRBJ1-6; CDR3: CASSNYPRRVNSPLHF; DNA: TGTGCCAGCAGTAACTACCCCAGGAGGGTTAATTCACCCCTCCACTTT
D: -; V: TRBV24-1; size: -; J: TRBJ1-1; CDR3: CATSATTGIGTEAFF; DNA: TGTGCCACCAGTGCCACAACAGGGATTGGAACTGAAGCTTTCTTT
D: TRBD1; V: TRBV27; size: -; J: TRBJ2-2; CDR3: CASSSTGSTYTGELFF; DNA: TGTGCCAGCAGTTCGACAGGGTCCACCTACACCGGGGAGCTGTTTTTT
D: -; V: TRBV5-1; size: once; J: TRBJ1-2; CDR3: CASKVGIAVYGYTF; DNA: TGCGCCAGCAAGGTCGGCATTGCGGTCTATGGCTACACCTTC
D: -; V: TRBV19; size: once; J: TRBJ2-6; CDR3: CASRVRVYSGANVLTF; DNA: TGTGCCAGTCGGGTCAGGGTCTACTCTGGGGCCAACGTCCTGACTTTC
D: -; V: TRBV28; size: -; J: TRBJ1-1; CDR3: CASSLYMGTPLNTEAFF; DNA: TGTGCCAGCAGTTTATATATGGGGACACCCCTGAACACTGAAGCTTTCTTT
D: -; V: TRBV28; size: -; J: TRBJ2-5; CDR3: CASLTPGHLREETQYF; DNA: TGTGCCAGCTTAACCCCGGGACACTTAAGGGAAGAGACCCAGTACTTC
D: -; V: TRBV7-2; size: -; J: TRBJ2-2; CDR3: CASSFGNTGELFF; DNA: TGTGCCAGCAGCTTCGGTAACACCGGGGAGCTGTTTTTT
D: TRBD1; V: TRBV27; size: -; J: TRBJ1-2; CDR3: CASSSPGQGHYGYTF; DNA: TGTGCCAGCAGTTCCCCTGGACAGGGACATTACGGCTACACCTTC
D: TRBD1; V: TRBV7-9; size: -; J: TRBJ2-7; CDR3: CASSRTGGTDEQYF; DNA: TGTGCCAGCAGCCGGACAGGGGGCACCGACGAGCAGTACTTC
D: -; V: TRBV28; size: -; J: TRBJ1-5; CDR3: CASTLGGKQPQHF; DNA: TGTGCCAGCACCCTAGGGGGAAAACAGCCCCAGCATTTT